One and the same sample provided the 28 T cell receptor beta chains below, sequenced in a study of Ad26.COV2.S vaccination and SARS-CoV-2 variants. Some clones are missing from TCRdb's copy, which holds only in-frame ones; the method was immunoSEQ multiplex PCR. The repertoire holds fewer than 900,000 clones, around 89% seen once, with approximately 1.5% in the top ten. Treatment: approximately 18 received Ad26.COV2.S at low or high dose, single or two shots; about 5 received placebo; per-sample allocation not given. All samples were drawn on day 63, counting from the first vaccine or placebo injection. The material sequenced was peripheral blood, taken in a trial of Ad26.COV2.S vaccine versus placebo. These receptors were obtained from a person between 18 and 65 years old who received the Ad26.COV2.S COVID-19 vaccine or a placebo.

This clone was counted between two and nine times. Other DNA sequences of this sample code for an identical CDR3. J is TRBJ2-5 and V is TRBV3-1 (or the pseudogene TRBV3-2); tentatively, D is TRBD1 or TRBD2 (6 bases each). V gave up 2 bases and J gave up 5 bases, with 9 bases separating them. The CDR3 totals 13 residues. The germline V gene encodes CDR1 LGHDT and CDR2 YNNKEL (reference sequence). The CDR3 region is CASSQRGPETQYF. As DNA, the CDR3 is TGTGCCAGCAGCCAACGGGGGCCTGAGACCCAGTACTTC.

The chain employs TRBV29-1 and TRBJ2-1; 14 bases line up with TRBD2. Per the germline V gene, CDR1 is SQVTM and CDR2 is ANQGSEA. This CDR3 region has 13 residues. V dropped 7 bases and J dropped 8; count of bases not matched to a gene: 4. The CDR3 DNA reads as TGCAGCGGAGGACTAGCGGGGGGTGATGAGCAGTTCTTC. Protein sequence: CSGGLAGGDEQFF.

The chain couples TRBV11-1 to TRBJ1-2; D is unresolved. V shed 2 bases and J shed 7 bases, with 14 bases lying between them. The CDR3 loop spans 14 amino acids. Per the germline V gene, CDR1 is SGHAT and CDR2 is FQDESV (reference sequence). For the CDR3, the DNA is TGTGCCAGCAGCTTAAATTCGGCCGGGATTGGCTACACCTTC. Translation: CASSLNSAGIGYTF.

The V gene is TRBV7-2, the J gene TRBJ2-3; D gene uncertain. CDR1 SGHTA and CDR2 FQGNSA come from the germline V gene. V was pared by 2 bases and J by 5 bases, with 8 bases between. CDR3 length equals 13 residues. In DNA form, the CDR3 reads TGTGCCAGCAGCTTACATGCGCAAGATACGCAGTATTTT. This translates into CASSLHAQDTQYF. The full variable domain, rest sourced from reference TRBV7-2 and TRBJ2-3, is GAGVSQSPSNKVTEKGKDVELRCDPISGHTALYWYRQSLGQGLEFLIYFQGNSAPDKSGLPSDRFSAERTGGSVSTLTIQRTQQEDSAVYLCASSLHAQDTQYFGPGTRLTVL.

The gene calls are TRBV11-1 and TRBJ1-4, with a weak D call TRBD1 (5 bases). V was shortened by 6 bases and J by 4 bases, with 9 bases between the two germline ends. The germline CDR1 and CDR2 sequences are SGHAT and FQDESV (reference sequence). This CDR3 region has 13 residues. The CDR3 loop reads CASRQDLNEKLFF. The DNA of the CDR3 is TGTGCCAGCAGACAGGATCTTAATGAAAAACTGTTTTTT.

This chain connects TRBV10-3 to TRBJ2-2; maybe TRBD2 (6 bases). Germline values: CDR1 ENHRY, CDR2 SYGVKD. V was trimmed by 8 bases and J by 5 bases, leaving 12 bases between them. The CDR3 has 13 residues. CDR3 sequence: CAIRGAGTGELFF. The CDR3 coding sequence is TGTGCCATCCGCGGGGCGGGGACCGGGGAGCTGTTTTTT.

The rearrangement uses TRBV19 and TRBJ2-7; 12 positions match TRBD2. V dropped 7 bases and J dropped 3; count of bases not matched to a gene: 13. CDR1 is LNHDA, CDR2 SQIVND, per germline (reference sequence). CDR3 length equals 17 residues. The CDR3 here is CASTQKPGLAGLYEQYF. CDR3 bases: TGTGCCAGTACCCAGAAGCCGGGACTAGCGGGCCTCTACGAGCAGTACTTC.

V and J are TRBV6-5 and TRBJ2-5, with 7 positions matching TRBD1. The junction had 7 bases not matched to a gene; V was cut back by 2 bases and J by 4 bases. Germline CDR1 is MNHEY and CDR2 is SVGAGI. The CDR3 runs 15 residues. CDR3 in amino acids: CASSYGQVLRETQYF. The DNA of the CDR3 is TGTGCCAGCAGTTACGGACAGGTTTTGAGAGAGACCCAGTACTTC.

The rearrangement joins TRBV7-3 to TRBJ2-5; TRBD1 matches 12 bases. Germline values: CDR1 SGHTA, CDR2 FQGTGA. The trim removed 2 bases at V and 3 bases at J, leaving 4 bases unmatched. This CDR3 has 16 residues. The CDR3 protein is CASSLSGTGGEETQYF. The CDR3 bases are TGTGCCAGCAGCTTATCCGGGACAGGGGGCGAAGAGACCCAGTACTTC.

This clone was detected a few times. The genes are TRBV2 and TRBJ2-7; 12 bases are shared with TRBD2. The CDR3 is made up of 15 amino acids. Trimming at V came to 5 bases and at J to 4 bases, leaving 6 bases not matched to a gene. Germline V gives CDR1 SNHLY, CDR2 FYNNEI. The CDR3 sequence is CASSSTSGSRYEQYF. DNA of the CDR3: TGTGCCAGCAGTTCGACTAGCGGGAGCCGATACGAGCAGTACTTC.

This chain links TRBV25-1 with TRBJ1-1; no clear D. Trimming stripped 2 bases from V and 1 base from J, with 8 bases between. This CDR3 comprises 14 residues. CDR1 MGHDK and CDR2 SYGVNS come from the germline V gene. This CDR3 reads CASSEGRWNTEAFF. The CDR3 DNA follows: TGTGCCAGCAGTGAAGGACGGTGGAACACTGAAGCTTTCTTT.

The chain employs TRBV2 and TRBJ1-1, with D tentatively TRBD1 (5 bases). CDR3 size: 13 residues. V dropped 6 bases and J dropped 1 base, with 9 bases sitting between them. CDR1 SNHLY and CDR2 FYNNEI come from the germline V gene. The CDR3 region has the DNA TGTGCCAGCAGGAGGGACGGGAACACTGAAGCTTTCTTT. Protein: CASRRDGNTEAFF. The complete variable domain, with remaining parts taken from reference TRBV2 and TRBJ1-1, reads EPEVTQTPSHQVTQMGQEVILRCVPISNHLYFYWYRQILGQKVEFLVSFYNNEISEKSEIFDDQFSVERPDGSNFTLKIRSTKLEDSAMYFCASRRDGNTEAFFGQGTRLTVV.

The rearrangement uses TRBV18 and TRBJ1-2, with a tentative D call TRBD1 (5 bases). This CDR3 contains 17 residues. Trimming shortened V by 3 bases and J by 0 bases, and 17 bases separated the two germline ends. CDR1 and CDR2 (germline): KGHSH, LQKENI. As DNA, the CDR3 is TGTGCCAGCTCACCGGGGTTGTTGGGGCCTCCTAACTATGGCTACACCTTC. Its protein product is CASSPGLLGPPNYGYTF.

Notes on this clone: The identical CDR3 is also encoded by other nucleotide sequences in the sample. The chain is built from TRBV6-5 and TRBJ1-5; D is unclear. Germline loops: CDR1 MNHEY, CDR2 SVGAGI. V was clipped by 0 bases and J by 3 bases, with 3 bases between them. This CDR3 has 13 residues. The CDR3 spells CASSYSINQPQHF. CDR3 DNA: TGTGCCAGCAGTTACTCCATCAATCAGCCCCAGCATTTT.

This clone came up a few times. V and J are TRBV7-9 and TRBJ2-2; weak D call: TRBD1 (6 bases). CDR3 length equals 15 residues. V was trimmed by 4 bases and J by 4 bases, leaving 13 bases between them. Germline CDR1 is SEHNR and CDR2 is FQNEAQ (reference sequence). The CDR3: CASSSTGSGTGELFF. The CDR3 region has the DNA TGTGCCAGCAGCTCCACAGGGTCAGGCACCGGGGAGCTGTTTTTT.

This chain connects TRBV30 to TRBJ1-6; D gene unclear. The V end lost 5 bases, the J end lost 5 bases, and 7 bases lay between the germline ends. Germline lookup yields CDR1 GTSNPN and CDR2 SVGIG (reference sequence). This CDR3 has 12 residues. The CDR3, as DNA: TGTGCCTGGGAAAGGGATAATTCACCCCTCCACTTT. Translated: CAWERDNSPLHF.

The chain couples TRBV5-1 to TRBJ2-3; 7 bases match TRBD2. The junction had 9 bases not matched to a gene; V was cut back by 0 bases and J by 8 bases. CDR1 and CDR2 (germline): SGHRS, YFSETQ. The CDR3 runs 15 residues. The DNA for the CDR3 is TGCGCCAGCAGCTTGGCCCCTCCGGGGGGACTTACGCAGTATTTT. Translating it yields CASSLAPPGGLTQYF.

J is TRBJ2-1 and V is TRBV30, with D unresolved. The CDR3 is 13 residues long. The ends were cut back, 4 bases at V and 2 bases at J, with 9 bases in the middle. The germline CDR1 and CDR2 sequences are GTSNPN and SVGIG (reference sequence). Here the CDR3 reads CAWKSGPYNEQFF. In nucleotides, the CDR3 is TGTGCCTGGAAATCGGGCCCCTACAATGAGCAGTTCTTC.

This CDR3 reads CASSRGLAGGELFF. The CDR3 nucleotides are TGTGCCAGCAGCCGAGGGCTAGCGGGAGGGGAGCTGTTTTTT. The chain uses TRBV6-5 and TRBJ2-2, with 9 bases identical to TRBD2. The V gene's germline CDR1 is MNHEY and CDR2 SVGAGI. CDR3 length: 14 amino acids. The trim removed 6 bases at V and 8 bases at J, leaving 7 bases unmatched.

The V and J genes are TRBV11-2 and TRBJ2-4, with D uncertain. Germline V gives CDR1 SGHAT, CDR2 FQNNGV. CDR3 size: 15 residues. Deletions cut 5 bases from V and 5 bases from J, with 16 bases between. CDR3 DNA: TGTGCCAGCAGCCCAGGTGGAAGCGAACAAAACATTCAGTACTTC. This sequence encodes CASSPGGSEQNIQYF.

The gene calls are TRBV5-8 and TRBJ1-2, with D unclear. The CDR3 loop spans 13 amino acids. Germline loops: CDR1 SGHTS, CDR2 YDEGEE. Trimming took 4 bases from V and 5 from J, leaving 12 bases between them. In DNA, the CDR3 is TGTGCCAGCAGCCCACGGGTGGGGTATGGCTACACCTTC. As protein: CASSPRVGYGYTF.

CDR3 sequence: CASSFSTGGNEQYF. The CDR3 nucleotides read TGTGCCAGCAGCTTTTCGACAGGGGGGAACGAGCAGTACTTC. The chain uses TRBV7-9 and TRBJ2-7; 9 bases match TRBD1. Trimming at V came to 3 bases and at J to 5 bases, leaving 5 bases not matched to a gene. CDR3 size: 14 residues. Germline assignment: CDR1 SEHNR and CDR2 FQNEAQ (reference sequence).

The chain employs TRBV6-5 and TRBJ1-5, with 7 positions matching TRBD1. V shed 8 bases, J shed 0 bases, and the junction held 4 bases outside the gene matches. CDR3 size: 14 residues. Per germline, CDR1 MNHEY and CDR2 SVGAGI. The CDR3 DNA follows: TGTGCCAGCCGAGGGGACAGTAGCAATCAGCCCCAGCATTTT. Residues: CASRGDSSNQPQHF.

The chain carries TRBV20-1 and TRBJ2-2; TRBD2 aligns across 8 bases. V lost 3 bases, J lost 3 bases, and 9 bases stayed unmatched. This CDR3 contains 16 residues. The germline V gene encodes CDR1 DFQATT and CDR2 SNEGSKA (reference sequence). The CDR3, as DNA: TGCAGTGCTAGTTCTAGCGGGCCTGCGGACACCGGGGAGCTGTTTTTT. Translating gives CSASSSGPADTGELFF.

V and J are TRBV7-9 and TRBJ1-5; the D gene is possibly TRBD1 (5 bases). CDR1 is SEHNR, CDR2 FQNEAQ, per germline (reference sequence). This CDR3 comprises 15 residues. Trimming took 1 base from V and 0 from J, leaving 7 bases between them. CDR3 residues: CASSLDGTSNQPQHF. CDR3 DNA sequence: TGTGCCAGCAGCTTAGATGGGACTAGCAATCAGCCCCAGCATTTT.

The chain joins TRBV4-2 to TRBJ2-7; D remains unclear. CDR1 and CDR2 from the germline V gene are LGHNA and YNFKEQ. Trimming took 0 bases from V and 0 from J, leaving 6 bases between them. The CDR3 is 14 amino acids. This CDR3 reads CASSQEELSYEQYF. CDR3 DNA sequence: TGTGCCAGCAGCCAAGAGGAACTCTCCTACGAGCAGTACTTC.

This clone came up once. The genes are TRBV10-3 and TRBJ2-3, with D perhaps assigned TRBD1 or TRBD2 (5 bases each). CDR3 length equals 14 residues. Looked up from germline, CDR1 is ENHRY and CDR2 is SYGVKD. Trimming removed 7 bases from V and 4 bases from J, with 15 bases in between. This CDR3 is CAITRGEMPDTQYF. The CDR3 nucleotides read TGTGCCATCACCCGGGGCGAGATGCCAGATACGCAGTATTTT.

This sequence joins TRBV7-2 and TRBJ2-5; TRBD2 agrees at 10 bases. After removal of 5 bases from V and 1 base from J, the junction contained 7 bases not matched to a gene. From germline, CDR1 is SGHTA and CDR2 FQGNSA. This CDR3 is 16 amino acids long. Written as DNA, the CDR3 is TGTGCCAGCAGCCAAAGGGGACTAGCGTTCCAAGAGACCCAGTACTTC. Translated, it gives CASSQRGLAFQETQYF.